These 30 T cell receptor beta chains were all obtained from the same sample, sequenced in a study of response to subunit inactivated influenza vaccine (dated by TCRdb to 2017 to 2018). The library was produced with RT-PCR. The instrument given in TCRdb is Illumina HiSeq 2500. TCRdb reran the public reads through fastp at Q25 and MiXCR, keeping productive beta chains. Each entry merges the rows of one CDR3 protein and shows their most common DNA and genes. Within this sample are about 500,000 distinct CDR3 sequences, with over 10% of them counted one time only. In total, the top ten clones hold less than 15% of the sample. Sample time point, as interpreted from the label and publication: approximately 47 days after influenza vaccine administration. Sample: PBMCs from blood, taken 40 to 50 days after vaccination. These receptors were obtained from a middle-aged man who received an inactivated influenza vaccine. Donor details come from another sample of the same person, matched by shared clones.

The chain is built from TRBV20-1 and TRBJ2-3; 8 bases agree with TRBD2. CDR1 and CDR2 (germline): DFQATT, SNEGSKA (reference sequence). This CDR3 has 13 residues. The junction had 0 bases not matched to a gene; V was cut back by 0 bases and J by 4 bases. In DNA form, the CDR3 reads TGCAGTGCTAGAGAACTAGCGGCAGATACGCAGTATTTT. This encodes CSARELAADTQYF.

This clonotype has just a few counts. The J gene is TRBJ2-4, the V gene TRBV20-1; tentative D call: TRBD2 (5 bases). The CDR3 consists of 11 residues. Trimming pared 2 bases from V and 7 bases from J, leaving 6 bases between. Germline lookup yields CDR1 DFQATT and CDR2 SNEGSKA (reference sequence). CDR3: CSARTGNIQYF. CDR3 bases: TGCAGTGCTAGAACGGGGAACATTCAGTACTTC.

This clonotype was counted many times. This chain uses TRBV5-1 with TRBJ2-7; D perhaps matches TRBD1 (5 bases). Trimming left V 0 bases short and J 2 bases short, with 12 bases between. CDR3 size: 15 residues. CDR1 and CDR2 (germline): SGHRS, YFSETQ. The DNA for the CDR3 is TGCGCCAGCAGCTTGGACTTGCAGGGCCCCTACGAGCAGTACTTC. Its protein product is CASSLDLQGPYEQYF.

The chain is built from TRBV25-1 and TRBJ1-2, with D unclear. V lost 6 bases and J lost 4, with 15 bases in between. Per the germline V gene, CDR1 is MGHDK and CDR2 is SYGVNS. The CDR3 sequence is 14 residues long. The CDR3 DNA follows: TGTGCCAGCAGGGAGGCGGGCGCCTCCTATGGCTACACCTTC. Translated: CASREAGASYGYTF.

V gene TRBV5-1 combines with J gene TRBJ2-2, with TRBD1 matching over 7 bases. This CDR3 region has 15 residues. The V segment lost 0 bases and the J segment 5 bases; nucleotides outside the gene matches: 4. Germline-derived CDR1 and CDR2 are SGHRS and YFSETQ. The CDR3 reads CASSLEGGATGELFF. CDR3 DNA: TGCGCCAGCAGCTTGGAAGGGGGCGCGACCGGGGAGCTGTTTTTT. Full variable domain (outside the CDR3, taken from reference TRBV5-1 and TRBJ2-2): KAGVTQTPRYLIKTRGQQVTLSCSPISGHRSVSWYQQTPGQGLQFLFEYFSETQRNKGNFPGRFSGRQFSNSRSEMNVSTLELGDSALYLCASSLEGGATGELFFGEGSRLTVL.

This clonotype turned up a few times. The junction departs from the called germline gene at one end, perhaps through a read error. The V gene is TRBV24-1, the J gene TRBJ2-7, with TRBD1 matching over 7 bases. The CDR3 totals 14 residues. The germline gives CDR1 KGHDR, CDR2 SFDVKD. DNA of the CDR3: TGTGCCACCAGTGATACCGGGACAGTCTACGGGCAGTACTTC. Protein: CATSDTGTVYGQYF.

This rearrangement joins TRBV6-1 to TRBJ1-6; D is perhaps TRBD1 (5 bases). CDR1 is MNHNS and CDR2 is SASEGT in the germline V gene. V lost 7 bases to trimming and J lost 7 bases, with 17 bases between them. This CDR3 comprises 15 residues. The CDR3 reads CASTRGGALNSPLHF. CDR3 coding DNA: TGTGCCAGCACTAGGGGCGGGGCGTTAAATTCACCCCTCCACTTT.

The sample holds many counts of this clonotype. This rearrangement joins TRBV11-2 to TRBJ2-2; D is possibly TRBD2 (5 bases). V shed 1 base and J shed 6 bases, with 9 bases lying between them. Per the germline V gene, CDR1 is SGHAT and CDR2 is FQNNGV. CDR3 length: 14 amino acids. The CDR3 DNA follows: TGTGCCAGCAGCTTAGGAGGGTACGCCGGGGAGCTGTTTTTT. It specifies CASSLGGYAGELFF.

This clonotype was observed a handful of times. The chain employs TRBV7-9 and TRBJ2-2; the match to TRBD2 covers 11 bases. This CDR3 is 16 amino acids long. J was trimmed by 6 bases and V by 11 bases; bases with no gene match: 14. Germline loops: CDR1 SEHNR, CDR2 FQNEAQ (reference sequence). The CDR3 sequence: CALPSGPSGRPGELFF. In DNA, the CDR3 is TGTGCCCTCCCTAGCGGGCCTAGCGGGAGGCCCGGGGAGCTGTTTTTT.

The CDR3 sequence: CASSSWSTDTQYF. CDR3 coding DNA: TGTGCCAGCAGCTCCTGGTCGACAGATACGCAGTATTTT. J is TRBJ2-3 and V is TRBV7-9; D is unresolved. From germline, CDR1 is SEHNR and CDR2 FQNEAQ (reference sequence). There are 13 residues in the CDR3. V dropped 4 bases and J dropped 3 bases, with 8 bases sitting between them.

This CDR3 reads CASSEDATDTQYF. The CDR3 region has the DNA TGCGCCAGCAGCGAGGACGCGACAGATACGCAGTATTTT. The rearrangement joins TRBV5-1 to TRBJ2-3; D is ambiguous. The CDR3 covers 13 residues. The V gene lost 4 bases and the J gene lost 3 bases, with 9 bases spanning the gap. Germline-derived CDR1 and CDR2 are SGHRS and YFSETQ. Using reference TRBV5-1 and TRBJ2-3 for the parts outside the CDR3, the full variable domain is KAGVTQTPRYLIKTRGQQVTLSCSPISGHRSVSWYQQTPGQGLQFLFEYFSETQRNKGNFPGRFSGRQFSNSRSEMNVSTLELGDSALYLCASSEDATDTQYFGPGTRLTVL.

The J gene is TRBJ1-1, the V gene TRBV7-9; TRBD1 aligns across 7 bases. The CDR3 spans 16 residues. The trim removed 2 bases at V and 3 bases at J, leaving 9 bases unmatched. Germline V gives CDR1 SEHNR, CDR2 FQNEAQ (reference sequence). The CDR3 coding sequence is TGTGCCAGCAGCTTAATGAGGGGGCGGTGGGACACTGAAGCTTTCTTT. Encoded protein: CASSLMRGRWDTEAFF.

This clonotype occurred a few times. This rearrangement joins TRBV2 to TRBJ2-7; possible D gene TRBD2, 5 bases. There are 13 residues in the CDR3. Between the trimmed V and J ends, which lost 4 bases and 1 base, there was a span of 8 bases. Germline CDR1 and CDR2: SNHLY and FYNNEI. The CDR3 loop reads CASSVTGSYEQYF. In DNA, the CDR3 is TGTGCCAGCAGTGTTACGGGGTCCTACGAGCAGTACTTC.

The rearrangement links TRBV23-1 to TRBJ2-4; 9 positions agree with TRBD1. Being an ORF, TRBV23-1 has a function that is uncertain. CDR3 length: 16 amino acids. With 2 bases clipped from V and 5 bases from J, the junction kept 7 bases outside the gene matches. In DNA, the CDR3 is TGCGCCAGCAGTCAACCCCGGGACAGGGAAGAAAACATTCAGTACTTC. It yields the protein CASSQPRDREENIQYF.

There are a few counts of this clonotype. The junction differs from germline at one of its ends, possibly a read error. V is TRBV20-1 and J is TRBJ1-1, with D hard to call. The CDR3 spans 17 residues. Germline V CDR1 and CDR2: DFQATT, SNEGSKA (reference sequence). Here the CDR3 reads CCARDSDPQKVNTEAFF. The DNA for the CDR3 is TGCTGTGCTAGAGATTCCGACCCACAGAAAGTGAACACTGAAGCTTTCTTT.

This clonotype was detected only a few times. The chain has TRBV7-2 and TRBJ1-1; D perhaps matches TRBD1 (5 bases). This CDR3 is 13 amino acids long. With 9 bases removed from V and 5 bases from J, the gap between germline ends came to 16 bases. Germline CDR1 reads SGHTA; CDR2 reads FQGNSA. The CDR3 sequence: CASRPTRETEAFF. The CDR3, as DNA: TGTGCCAGTAGACCAACCAGGGAGACTGAAGCTTTCTTT.

This clonotype turned up a few times. The V and J genes are TRBV9 and TRBJ2-3; the D is unclear. Germline values: CDR1 SGDLS, CDR2 YYNGEE. This CDR3 spans 12 amino acids. V was cut by 2 bases and J by 2 bases, with 3 bases left in between. The CDR3 DNA sequence: TGTGCCAGCAGCGTGGACACAGATACGCAGTATTTT. It encodes CASSVDTDTQYF.

This clonotype was observed many times. J is TRBJ2-7 and V is TRBV20-1; 11 bases align to TRBD2. J lost 6 bases, V lost 4 bases, and 14 bases had no gene match. CDR1 and CDR2 (germline): DFQATT, SNEGSKA (reference sequence). CDR3 size: 16 residues. CDR3 region: CSANILAGGRGLEQYF. CDR3 coding DNA: TGCAGTGCTAATATCCTAGCGGGGGGCCGGGGCCTCGAGCAGTACTTC.

This clonotype was observed many times. V gene TRBV6-6 combines with J gene TRBJ2-7; D may correspond to TRBD1 or TRBD2 (5 bases each). The CDR3 is made up of 12 amino acids. Germline CDR1 and CDR2: MNHNY and SVGAGI (reference sequence). The V gene lost 5 bases and the J gene lost 6 bases, with 11 bases spanning the gap. The DNA for the CDR3 is TGTGCCAGCAGTACAAATGGGGGCGAGCAGTACTTC. This sequence encodes CASSTNGGEQYF.

This clonotype has at least ten counts. The chain is built from TRBV20-1 and TRBJ2-5; TRBD2 matches 16 bases. This CDR3 spans 16 amino acids. CDR1 is DFQATT, CDR2 SNEGSKA, per germline (reference sequence). V dropped 8 bases and J dropped 6; count of bases not matched to a gene: 12. CDR3 region: CSLTGTSGGAIKTQYF. In DNA, the CDR3 is TGCAGTCTGACCGGGACTAGCGGGGGGGCCATTAAGACCCAGTACTTC.

This clonotype was recorded a few times. The J gene is TRBJ2-3, the V gene TRBV10-3; D call uncertain. V lost 0 bases to trimming and J lost 5 bases, with 9 bases between them. The CDR3 runs 14 residues. From germline, CDR1 is ENHRY and CDR2 SYGVKD. The CDR3 DNA sequence: TGTGCCATCAGTGAGTCGACAAAGGGAGATACGCAGTATTTT. This encodes CAISESTKGDTQYF.

This clonotype was seen a few times. This chain uses TRBV27 with TRBJ1-1; D not certain. V shed 6 bases and J shed 1 base, with 9 bases lying between them. Germline V gene data show CDR1 as MNHEY and CDR2 as SMNVEV (reference sequence). The CDR3 is 13 residues long. CDR3 in DNA: TGTGCCAGCAGGCTCTCCGGGAACACTGAAGCTTTCTTT. It is translated as CASRLSGNTEAFF.

This clonotype was detected only once. The chain joins TRBV6-6 to TRBJ2-5; D might be TRBD1 (5 bases). Germline V CDR1 and CDR2: MNHNY, SVGAGI (reference sequence). This CDR3 has 12 residues. The V gene lost 7 bases and the J gene lost 2 bases, with 8 bases spanning the gap. The CDR3 DNA sequence: TGTGCCAGCAAGACAGAGCAAGAGACCCAGTACTTC. It codes for CASKTEQETQYF.

This clonotype has a handful of counts. The CDR3 spells CASSLGQGAGNEQFF. The CDR3 DNA reads TGTGCCAGCAGCTTAGGCCAGGGGGCGGGCAATGAGCAGTTCTTC. The rearrangement links TRBV7-2 to TRBJ2-1, with 8 bases identical to TRBD1. The trim removed 1 base at V and 6 bases at J, leaving 5 bases unmatched. Germline CDR1 is SGHTA and CDR2 is FQGNSA. This CDR3 has 15 residues.

This clonotype was detected only a few times. The chain joins TRBV24-1 to TRBJ2-3, with D unresolved. V was clipped by 9 bases and J by 0 bases, with 15 bases between them. The length of the CDR3 is 15 residues. Germline V CDR1 and CDR2: KGHDR, SFDVKD. The CDR3 bases are TGTGCCACCCGAAGCTCTACATCTAGCACAGATACGCAGTATTTT. The encoded protein is CATRSSTSSTDTQYF.

V and J are TRBV20-1 and TRBJ2-5; D is possibly TRBD1 or TRBD2 (6 bases each). Trimming removed 3 bases at V and 5 bases at J, with 13 bases between. Germline CDR1 and CDR2: DFQATT and SNEGSKA (reference sequence). The CDR3 consists of 13 residues. The CDR3 DNA sequence: TGCAGTGCTAGTCCGAGGGGGGTGGAGACCCAGTACTTC. Protein sequence: CSASPRGVETQYF.

This clonotype showed up many times. This rearrangement joins TRBV7-2 to TRBJ2-1, with 16 bases matching TRBD2. The J segment lost 10 bases and the V segment lost 5 bases, leaving 5 bases of the junction unmatched. The CDR3 sequence is 15 residues long. Per the germline V gene, CDR1 is SGHTA and CDR2 is FQGNSA. CDR3 loop: CASSPGGLAGGEQFF. DNA of the CDR3: TGTGCCAGCAGCCCGGGGGGACTAGCGGGAGGGGAGCAGTTCTTC.

This chain joins TRBV5-1 and TRBJ2-5; D might be TRBD1 or TRBD2, each matching 6 bases. This CDR3 comprises 13 residues. CDR1 SGHRS and CDR2 YFSETQ come from the germline V gene. V lost 7 bases to trimming and J lost 5 bases, with 15 bases between them. The CDR3 region is CASRTGAGETQYF. Written as DNA, the CDR3 is TGCGCCAGCCGAACGGGGGCTGGGGAGACCCAGTACTTC.

This clonotype was seen a few times. V usage is TRBV15 and J usage is TRBJ2-3, with TRBD1 matching over 7 bases. Germline assignment: CDR1 LNHNV and CDR2 YYDKDF (reference sequence). The CDR3 runs 16 residues. The V and J ends lost 3 bases and 4 bases, in that order; junction bases with no gene match: 10. CDR3 DNA sequence: TGTGCCACCAGCAGTAAGACAGGGAAATCGGCAGATACGCAGTATTTT. Translated: CATSSKTGKSADTQYF.

J is TRBJ2-1 and V is TRBV4-3; 9 bases are shared with TRBD2. Germline values: CDR1 LGHNA, CDR2 YSLEER. The V gene end was trimmed by 3 bases and the J gene end by 6 bases; junction bases not matched to a gene: 3. The CDR3 has 14 amino acids. This CDR3 reads CASSHGTSFNEQFF. CDR3 sequence (DNA): TGCGCCAGCAGCCACGGGACTAGCTTCAATGAGCAGTTCTTC.